This passage covers 8 T cell receptor beta chains from one sample sequenced in a study of T cells in Graves' hyperthyroidism and ophthalmopathy (dated by TCRdb to between 2018 and 2021). The library came from multiplex PCR. For sequencing, an Illumina HiSeq 2000 was employed. TCR beta CDR3 regions were amplified from RNA transcripts. The TCR CDR3 was subjected to a first round of RT-PCR using the HTBI primer set and the Qiagen OneStep RT-PCR kit. TCRdb reworked the public reads: Q25 trimming with fastp, MiXCR clone assembly, productive beta chains retained. Each entry merges the rows of one CDR3 protein and shows their most common DNA and genes. Within this sample are over 250,000 distinct CDR3 sequences, with approximately 17% of them counted one time only. The top ten clones comprise roughly 50% of the sample. Material for sequencing was blood. Every receptor here comes from a woman aged 55-75 years with Graves' ophthalmopathy.

This clonotype was seen ten or more times. The V and J genes are TRBV7-2 and TRBJ2-5; 8 bases align to TRBD2. V trimming: 5 bases; J trimming: 5 bases; junction bases outside the gene matches: 16. Germline CDR1 is SGHTA and CDR2 is FQGNSA. The CDR3 length is 17 residues. CDR3 nucleotide sequence: TGTGCCAGCAGCCCAAACGCGGGGGGCCGATTGTGGGAGACCCAGTACTTC. Encoded protein: CASSPNAGGRLWETQYF.

The sample holds many counts of this clonotype. The CDR3 protein is CASSRQGGETEAFF. As DNA, the CDR3 is TGTGCCAGCAGCAGACAGGGGGGAGAGACTGAAGCTTTCTTT. The chain carries TRBV3-1 and TRBJ1-1; 9 bases map to TRBD1. The CDR3 runs to 14 residues. Germline CDR1 reads LGHDT; CDR2 reads YNNKEL (reference sequence). After removal of 5 bases from V and 5 bases from J, the junction contained 6 bases not matched to a gene.

This clonotype was detected ten times or more. The chain employs TRBV7-9 and TRBJ2-3; 8 nucleotides line up with TRBD2. Germline V gives CDR1 SEHNR, CDR2 FQNEAQ (reference sequence). The V gene end was trimmed by 3 bases and the J gene end by 0 bases; junction bases not matched to a gene: 8. The length of the CDR3 is 17 residues. The CDR3 nucleotides are TGTGCCAGCAGCTTTGGGAGCGGGGGCACAAGCACAGATACGCAGTATTTT. Amino acid sequence: CASSFGSGGTSTDTQYF.

This clonotype has more than one count but fewer than ten. This sequence joins TRBV27 and TRBJ1-6; possible D gene TRBD1, 5 bases. V dropped 3 bases and J dropped 5 bases, with 14 bases sitting between them. CDR3 size: 16 residues. Germline V lookup: CDR1 MNHEY, CDR2 SMNVEV (reference sequence). The CDR3 is CASSFQRQLDNSPLHF. Here the CDR3 DNA reads TGTGCCAGCAGTTTCCAACGACAGCTGGATAATTCACCCCTCCACTTT.

This clonotype showed up many times. The chain carries TRBV20-1 and TRBJ1-5, with 8 bases that match TRBD1. Germline V CDR1 and CDR2: DFQATT, SNEGSKA (reference sequence). This CDR3 contains 15 residues. V lost 3 bases, J lost 9 bases, and 13 bases stayed unmatched. The CDR3 region has the DNA TGCAGTGCTAGTCAGGGAGGGACAGGAAAGCGGCCCCAGCATTTT. Translating gives CSASQGGTGKRPQHF.

This clonotype has ten or more counts. The chain uses TRBV12-3 or TRBV12-4 and TRBJ2-7, with D perhaps TRBD2 (5 bases). Trimming shortened V by 2 bases and J by 3 bases, and 8 bases separated the two germline ends. The CDR3 loop spans 13 amino acids. The CDR3, as DNA: TGTGCCAGCAGTTTACAGGCGGGCTACGAGCAGTACTTC. Encoded protein: CASSLQAGYEQYF.

This clonotype was seen repeatedly, ten times or more. The rearrangement uses TRBV20-1 and TRBJ2-5; 12 bases match TRBD2. The CDR3 has 16 amino acids. CDR1 and CDR2 from the germline V gene are DFQATT and SNEGSKA (reference sequence). V shed 4 bases and J 5 bases; nucleotides not matched to a gene: 11. The CDR3 bases are TGCAGTGCTACTCAGGGGTGGCTAGCGGGGGGGGAGACCCAGTACTTC. It codes for CSATQGWLAGGETQYF.

This clonotype was recorded a few times. This chain connects TRBV6-1 to TRBJ1-5; a weak D match, TRBD1 (6 bases). Germline values: CDR1 MNHNS, CDR2 SASEGT. Trimming pared 9 bases from V and 7 bases from J, leaving 16 bases between. The CDR3 is made up of 13 amino acids. CDR3 residues: CASRNREYQPQHF. The DNA for the CDR3 is TGTGCCAGTCGAAACAGGGAGTACCAGCCCCAGCATTTT.